This TCR beta chain was retrieved from a study of cytotoxic CD8 clonotypes in ibrutinib-treated CLL. Germline CDR1 SGHTA, CDR2 FQGNSA. The CDR3 consists of 12 residues. V was clipped by 1 base and J by 8 bases, with 8 bases between them. A note on this clone: Its target is unknown.

Regarding the study as a whole: Baseline clonality, above age-matched healthy donor levels, tracked circulating CD8+ T-cell counts.

Assay: immunoSEQ multiplex PCR; the TCRdb copy retains only in-frame clones and omits some. The profile covers more than 200,000 clones, with more than 65% appearing a single time and about 6% taken by the ten largest. This sample comprised PBMCs, obtained after 12 months of ibrutinib treatment. The chain joins TRBV7-2 to TRBJ1-2; D unclear. The TCR comes from a human donor with chronic lymphocytic leukemia. CDR3 nucleotide sequence: TGTGCCAGCAGCTTAGTAGCCAGGGGCTACACCTTC. It yields the protein CASSLVARGYTF.